The T cell receptor beta chain described here comes from a study of shared clonotypes between healthy human individuals. In this sample, this clone turned up once. Its matching antigen is unknown. Whole-study results and caveats: Generation probabilities were higher for clonotypes shared across all four sorted-subset donors than for unshared ones. A handful of donors had about 5% of their naive CD4 clonotypes in common.

The data were produced by immunoSEQ multiplex PCR, yet TCRdb's version contains in-frame clones alone and is incomplete. The data show 950,000 to 1,100,000 clones, with roughly 70% seen just once and about 1.5% held by the top ten. Germline V gives CDR1 SGHRS, CDR2 YFSETQ. The CDR3 sequence is 15 residues long. J lost 2 bases, V lost 7 bases, and 7 bases had no gene match. The chain carries TRBV5-1 and TRBJ2-1; 9 bases fit TRBD1. Sample: memory CD4+ T cells sorted from blood. Subset described: CD45RA-negative fraction. This TCR was sampled from a man aged 18 to 29 in good health. The CDR3 sequence: CASRRQGDPYNEQFF. The CDR3 coding sequence is TGCGCCAGCCGTAGACAGGGGGACCCCTACAATGAGCAGTTCTTC.